These 30 T cell receptor beta chains came from one sample sequenced in a study of control samples from healthy donors and cancer patients. The table came from immunoSEQ multiplex PCR; TCRdb's copy has only in-frame clones and leaves some out. The sample yields about 35,000 clones, roughly nine tenths seen once. Input material: PBMCs. These receptors originate from a woman in her thirties or forties with lung cancer.

The chain links TRBV4-2 to TRBJ1-2, with a tentative D call TRBD1 (6 bases). Trimming pared 1 base from V and 4 bases from J, leaving 13 bases between. CDR1 and CDR2 from the germline V gene are LGHNA and YNFKEQ. The CDR3 is 15 amino acids. The CDR3 nucleotides are TGTGCCAGCAGCCAAGTGATAGGGGGTAGCTATGGCTACACCTTC. Residues: CASSQVIGGSYGYTF.

This chain uses TRBV5-1 with TRBJ2-5, with 8 positions matching TRBD2. The CDR3 length is 13 residues. The ends lost 4 bases at V and 5 bases at J; junction bases unmatched: 4. Looked up from germline, CDR1 is SGHRS and CDR2 is YFSETQ. This chain's CDR3 is CASSRTSLETQYF. DNA of the CDR3: TGCGCCAGCAGCAGGACTAGCTTGGAGACCCAGTACTTC.

The V call is TRBV7-2, the J call TRBJ2-3, with 11 bases aligning to TRBD2. Germline lookup yields CDR1 SGHTA and CDR2 FQGNSA. With 3 bases clipped from V and 1 base from J, the junction kept 3 bases outside the gene matches. The CDR3 loop spans 16 amino acids. The CDR3 DNA follows: TGTGCCAGCAGCTTTAGCGGGGGGGCCGGCACAGATACGCAGTATTTT. Its translation is CASSFSGGAGTDTQYF.

The V call is TRBV11-2, the J call TRBJ2-3; 8 bases align to TRBD2. J lost 2 bases, V lost 5 bases, and 6 bases had no gene match. CDR3 size: 15 residues. Germline V gives CDR1 SGHAT, CDR2 FQNNGV. For the CDR3, the DNA is TGTGCCAGCAGCCATAGCGGGGCCTTCACAGATACGCAGTATTTT. Its protein is CASSHSGAFTDTQYF.

The genes are TRBV3-1 (or the pseudogene TRBV3-2) and TRBJ2-2; D not resolved. Germline V gene sequence: CDR1 LGHDT, CDR2 YNNKEL (reference sequence). Trimming took 3 bases from V and 3 from J, leaving 5 bases between them. The CDR3 is made up of 13 amino acids. DNA for the CDR3: TGTGCCAGCAGCCATAGCCACACCGGGGAGCTGTTTTTT. The encoded protein is CASSHSHTGELFF.

The chain uses TRBV6-6 and TRBJ1-1, with D perhaps TRBD1 (5 bases). Germline CDR1 and CDR2: MNHNY and SVGAGI (reference sequence). With 7 bases removed from V and 6 bases from J, the gap between germline ends came to 12 bases. The CDR3 is 12 residues long. CDR3 bases: TGTGCCAGCATGGGGGGTTTCGCTGAAGCTTTCTTT. As protein: CASMGGFAEAFF.

The chain is built from TRBV5-1 and TRBJ2-2, with D possibly TRBD2 on 5 matching bases. Germline assignment: CDR1 SGHRS and CDR2 YFSETQ. The CDR3 has 16 amino acids. V was shortened by 0 bases and J by 3 bases, with 12 bases between the two germline ends. The CDR3 loop reads CASSLELGGYTGELFF. The CDR3 DNA reads as TGCGCCAGCAGCTTGGAGTTAGGAGGATACACCGGGGAGCTGTTTTTT.

This chain uses TRBV11-3 with TRBJ1-3; D gene unclear. Germline lookup yields CDR1 SGHNT and CDR2 YENEEA. This CDR3 spans 15 amino acids. With 5 bases removed from V and 0 bases from J, the gap between germline ends came to 11 bases. CDR3 in amino acids: CASSPGRHSGNTIYF. The DNA of the CDR3 is TGTGCCAGCAGCCCCGGACGGCACTCTGGAAACACCATATATTTT.

J is TRBJ2-7 and V is TRBV12-3 or TRBV12-4, with D uncertain. The CDR3 totals 12 residues. V gave up 6 bases and J gave up 6 bases, with 12 bases separating them. In DNA, the CDR3 is TGTGCCAGCAGCCCAGGCGGTCCCGAGCAGTACTTC. Its translation: CASSPGGPEQYF.

The chain carries TRBV23-1 and TRBJ1-2; no reliable D call. TRBV23-1 is recorded as an ORF, its role being uncertain. The V gene lost 5 bases and the J gene lost 5 bases, with 9 bases spanning the gap. This CDR3 has 12 residues. The CDR3 nucleotides are TGCGCCAGCAGTGACGAATTTTATGGCTACACCTTC. Protein product: CASSDEFYGYTF.

This sequence joins TRBV6-5 and TRBJ1-3; TRBD1 agrees at 8 bases. This CDR3 is built from 15 residues. Germline trimming cut 6 bases from V and 4 bases from J; bases unmatched to any gene: 8. Germline CDR1 is MNHEY and CDR2 is SVGAGI. For the CDR3, the DNA is TGTGCCAGCAGACCCCCCACAGGGGGAGGAAACACCATATATTTT. This translates into CASRPPTGGGNTIYF.

V and J are TRBV19 and TRBJ1-5; D ambiguous. Trimming shortened V by 1 base and J by 7 bases, and 14 bases separated the two germline ends. The CDR3 length is 15 residues. Germline V gene lookup returns CDR1 LNHDA and CDR2 SQIVND (reference sequence). The CDR3 coding sequence is TGTGCCAGTAGTATAGGGTGGGGTACCGACCAGCCCCAGCATTTT. This sequence encodes CASSIGWGTDQPQHF. Full variable domain (missing parts from reference TRBV19 and TRBJ1-5): DGGITQSPKYLFRKEGQNVTLSCEQNLNHDAMYWYRQDPGQGLRLIYYSQIVNDFQKGDIAEGYSVSREKKESFPLTVTSAQKNPTAFYLCASSIGWGTDQPQHFGDGTRLSIL.

The rearrangement links TRBV5-4 to TRBJ1-2; D not resolved. Trimming left V 0 bases short and J 5 bases short, with 11 bases between. CDR3 length: 14 residues. The germline CDR1 and CDR2 sequences are SGHNT and YYREEE (reference sequence). The CDR3 coding sequence is TGTGCCAGCAGCTTGGCTGGAAAAGGATATGGCTACACCTTC. Amino acids: CASSLAGKGYGYTF.

J is TRBJ1-4 and V is TRBV4-2, with no clear D. CDR1 and CDR2 from the germline V gene are LGHNA and YNFKEQ. The CDR3 covers 13 residues. The V and J ends lost 4 bases and 0 bases respectively, with 3 bases between them. The CDR3 region has the DNA TGTGCCAGCAGCCGAGCAACTAATGAAAAACTGTTTTTT. It is translated as CASSRATNEKLFF.

V and J are TRBV12-3 or TRBV12-4 and TRBJ1-1; TRBD1 matches at 7 bases. The CDR3 is made up of 13 amino acids. Trimming removed 5 bases from V and 0 bases from J; junction bases left unmatched: 0. As DNA, the CDR3 is TGTGCCAGCAGTCAGGGGGTGAACACTGAAGCTTTCTTT. Its translation: CASSQGVNTEAFF.

This clone was recorded once. The chain combines TRBV11-3 with TRBJ2-6; tentative D call: TRBD2 (5 bases). The length of the CDR3 is 18 residues. Germline V gene sequence: CDR1 SGHNT, CDR2 YENEEA. Trimming took off 5 bases at V and 0 bases at J, with 17 bases between the two ends. The CDR3 reads CASSPRGYTISGANVLTF. In DNA, the CDR3 is TGTGCCAGCAGCCCTAGAGGGTATACGATCTCTGGGGCCAACGTCCTGACTTTC.

With regard to this clone: Other DNA sequences in the sample encode the same CDR3. V gene TRBV3-1 (or the pseudogene TRBV3-2) combines with J gene TRBJ2-1; D not resolved. The CDR3 spans 13 residues. V gave up 0 bases and J gave up 2 bases, with 2 bases separating them. Germline CDR1 LGHDT, CDR2 YNNKEL (reference sequence). The CDR3 reads CASSQETYNEQFF. The DNA for the CDR3 is TGTGCCAGCAGCCAAGAGACCTACAATGAGCAGTTCTTC.

This clone was counted once. The chain recombines TRBV7-2 with TRBJ1-5, with D tentatively TRBD1 (5 bases). CDR1 SGHTA and CDR2 FQGNSA come from the germline V gene. Trimming shortened V by 3 bases and J by 7 bases, and 10 bases separated the two germline ends. The CDR3 has 13 amino acids. The CDR3 protein is CASSFTGEQPQHF. The CDR3 DNA is TGTGCCAGCAGCTTCACAGGAGAACAGCCCCAGCATTTT. The whole variable domain, filled in from reference TRBV7-2 and TRBJ1-5, reads GAGVSQSPSNKVTEKGKDVELRCDPISGHTALYWYRQSLGQGLEFLIYFQGNSAPDKSGLPSDRFSAERTGGSVSTLTIQRTQQEDSAVYLCASSFTGEQPQHFGDGTRLSIL.

The chain has TRBV27 and TRBJ2-5; 9 nucleotides line up with TRBD2. J lost 5 bases, V lost 5 bases, and 0 bases had no gene match. CDR1 and CDR2 from the germline V gene are MNHEY and SMNVEV (reference sequence). This CDR3 comprises 12 residues. CDR3 residues: CASSSGGETQYF. The CDR3 region has the DNA TGTGCCAGCAGTAGCGGGGGGGAGACCCAGTACTTC.

The gene calls are TRBV10-3 and TRBJ2-5; 7 positions match TRBD1. Unmatched junction bases numbered 4, after V lost 10 bases and J lost 2 bases. Germline V gives CDR1 ENHRY, CDR2 SYGVKD. The CDR3 has 12 amino acids. The CDR3, as DNA: TGTGCCACGACGGGACAGCAAGAGACCCAGTACTTC. Amino acids: CATTGQQETQYF.

This clone turned up a few times. The V gene is TRBV6-5, the J gene TRBJ2-7; 10 bases align to TRBD1. V was clipped by 6 bases and J by 5 bases; unmatched bases: 4. CDR3 size: 13 residues. CDR1 and CDR2 from the germline V gene are MNHEY and SVGAGI. The CDR3 region is CASSRDRGHEQYF. The DNA for the CDR3 is TGTGCCAGCAGCCGGGACAGGGGTCACGAGCAGTACTTC.

The rearrangement joins TRBV7-2 to TRBJ1-5; possible D gene TRBD1, 6 bases. This CDR3 comprises 17 residues. Trimming took off 5 bases at V and 3 bases at J, with 20 bases between the two ends. The germline V gene has CDR1 SGHTA and CDR2 FQGNSA. The CDR3 region has the DNA TGTGCCAGCAGCCCCAGGGGATGGATCGAGTCCAATCAGCCCCAGCATTTT. This encodes CASSPRGWIESNQPQHF. Full variable domain (outside the CDR3, taken from reference TRBV7-2 and TRBJ1-5): GAGVSQSPSNKVTEKGKDVELRCDPISGHTALYWYRQSLGQGLEFLIYFQGNSAPDKSGLPSDRFSAERTGGSVSTLTIQRTQQEDSAVYLCASSPRGWIESNQPQHFGDGTRLSIL.

The V gene is TRBV7-6, the J gene TRBJ1-1; tentatively, D is TRBD1 (5 bases). Trimming stripped 4 bases from V and 5 bases from J, with 11 bases between. The CDR3 loop spans 13 amino acids. From germline, CDR1 is SGHVS and CDR2 FNYEAQ. The CDR3 nucleotides are TGTGCCAGCAGCTCCCAGGGTAGGACTGAAGCTTTCTTT. It translates to CASSSQGRTEAFF.

V usage is TRBV19 and J usage is TRBJ1-4, with a tentative D call TRBD1 (5 bases). The V gene's germline CDR1 is LNHDA and CDR2 SQIVND (reference sequence). There are 13 residues in the CDR3. The germline V and J ends were trimmed by 8 bases and 5 bases, with 12 bases remaining between them. CDR3 loop: CASRGVRNEKLFF. DNA of the CDR3: TGTGCCAGTCGGGGGGTCCGAAATGAAAAACTGTTTTTT.

The chain joins TRBV19 to TRBJ2-5, with TRBD2 matching 13 bases. The length of the CDR3 is 18 residues. Germline CDR1 and CDR2: LNHDA and SQIVND (reference sequence). The V gene end was trimmed by 5 bases and the J gene end by 5 bases; junction bases not matched to a gene: 14. CDR3 in DNA: TGTGCCAGTAGTCCGGGATCGACTAGCGGGGGGCAAGGGGAGACCCAGTACTTC. As protein: CASSPGSTSGGQGETQYF.

The genes are TRBV19 and TRBJ1-1; no firm D call. V was cut by 6 bases and J by 3 bases, with 11 bases left in between. Germline V gene sequence: CDR1 LNHDA, CDR2 SQIVND (reference sequence). The CDR3 totals 13 residues. DNA of the CDR3: TGTGCCAGTAGCCAGACAACATACACTGAAGCTTTCTTT. Its translation: CASSQTTYTEAFF.

The gene calls are TRBV6-1 and TRBJ1-5; D may be TRBD1 (5 bases). The CDR3 contains 16 residues. Trimming stripped 2 bases from V and 3 bases from J, with 14 bases between. Per the germline V gene, CDR1 is MNHNS and CDR2 is SASEGT. The CDR3 nucleotides read TGTGCCAGCAGTGAATGGGGGAAGAATGACAATCAGCCCCAGCATTTT. Translating gives CASSEWGKNDNQPQHF.

This chain connects TRBV4-1 to TRBJ2-1; 7 nucleotides align to TRBD2. V was clipped by 2 bases and J by 0 bases; unmatched bases: 7. Germline V gene lookup returns CDR1 MGHRA and CDR2 YSYEKL. The CDR3 length is 17 residues. The DNA of the CDR3 is TGCGCCAGCAGCCAAATCGTCGGGGGGAGCTCCTACAATGAGCAGTTCTTC. Amino acids: CASSQIVGGSSYNEQFF.

This clone was seen more than once but under ten times. V gene TRBV7-8 combines with J gene TRBJ1-1, with D uncertain. Germline CDR1 reads SGHVS; CDR2 reads FQNEAQ. The CDR3 loop spans 14 amino acids. V lost 1 base and J lost 8, with 14 bases in between. The CDR3 protein is CASSLGGKDGEAFF. The DNA for the CDR3 is TGTGCCAGCAGCTTAGGAGGGAAAGATGGCGAAGCTTTCTTT.

This chain joins TRBV5-1 and TRBJ2-7; 7 bases align to TRBD2. The CDR3 consists of 16 residues. Per germline, CDR1 SGHRS and CDR2 YFSETQ. Trimming took 3 bases from V and 0 from J; bases not matched to a gene: 9. This chain's CDR3 is CASSSPPGGSSYEQYF. In DNA form, the CDR3 reads TGCGCCAGCAGCTCCCCCCCCGGGGGGAGCTCCTACGAGCAGTACTTC.